The subject of this entry is one T cell receptor (beta chain). This sample stems from a study of shared clonotypes between healthy human individuals. This CDR3 region has 15 residues. V trimming: 5 bases; J trimming: 5 bases; junction bases outside the gene matches: 6. Germline V gene sequence: CDR1 MDHEN, CDR2 SYDVKM. Produced via immunoSEQ multiplex PCR; TCRdb's table is partial and in-frame only. The sample lists over a million clones, 75% to 80% occurring once. The V call is TRBV28, the J call TRBJ2-3; TRBD2 matches 11 bases. The clonotype was recovered from a man between 18 and 29 years old in good health. Some clones in this sample may be carry-over from other donors' samples. The sample consisted of memory CD4+ T cells from PBMCs. Subset of the sample: CD45RA-negative fraction. This CDR3 is CASSLSGRAGDTQYF. For the CDR3, the DNA is TGTGCCAGCAGTCTTAGCGGGAGGGCCGGAGATACGCAGTATTTT.